The next 29 T cell receptor beta chains were all read from a single sample in a study of identical twins. TCRdb re-analysed the 5' RACE reads in MiXCR, keeping a single row per CDR3 protein. Of approximately 690,000 distinct CDR3 sequences listed, 5.5% to 6.5% were seen once; the top ten hold approximately 2%. Sample: naive T cells sorted from blood. These receptors were obtained from a man aged 18 to 30 in good health.

This clonotype was picked up a small number of times. The V call is TRBV29-1, the J call TRBJ2-1; the D gene is possibly TRBD1 (5 bases). V was shortened by 2 bases and J by 7 bases, with 6 bases between the two germline ends. The CDR3 consists of 11 residues. The V gene's germline CDR1 is SQVTM and CDR2 ANQGSEA. CDR3 region: CSVETGNEQFF. CDR3 bases: TGCAGCGTTGAAACAGGTAATGAGCAGTTCTTC.

This clonotype was seen repeatedly, ten times or more. The gene calls are TRBV7-2 and TRBJ2-1, with 7 bases that match TRBD2. Germline lookup yields CDR1 SGHTA and CDR2 FQGNSA. V shed 8 bases and J 2 bases; nucleotides not matched to a gene: 12. The CDR3 runs 16 residues. This CDR3 reads CASLVSGLIPYNEQFF. The CDR3 DNA follows: TGTGCCAGCCTTGTCTCGGGACTAATCCCCTACAATGAGCAGTTCTTC. The variable domain in full, with the rest retrieved from reference TRBV7-2 and TRBJ2-1, is GAGVSQSPSNKVTEKGKDVELRCDPISGHTALYWYRQSLGQGLEFLIYFQGNSAPDKSGLPSDRFSAERTGGSVSTLTIQRTQQEDSAVYLCASLVSGLIPYNEQFFGPGTRLTVL.

This clonotype showed up many times. The genes are TRBV6-1 and TRBJ1-1; D is unresolved. This CDR3 region has 12 residues. The V end was cut by 8 bases, the J end by 7 bases, with 14 bases between. Per germline, CDR1 MNHNS and CDR2 SASEGT. CDR3 DNA: TGTGCCAGCGGTGGAGACGTCCTTGAAGCTTTCTTT. Its translation is CASGGDVLEAFF.

The CDR3 region is CASSPGWRALEQFF. Here the CDR3 DNA reads TGTGCCAGCAGCCCAGGGTGGCGGGCCTTGGAGCAGTTCTTC. V and J are TRBV5-6 and TRBJ2-1; the D call may be TRBD1 or TRBD2 (5 bases each). The CDR3 is made up of 14 amino acids. Germline CDR1 is SGHDT and CDR2 is YYEEEE. V lost 4 bases and J lost 10, with 18 bases in between.

This clonotype was observed a few times. The genes are TRBV19 and TRBJ1-5, with D tentatively TRBD1 (5 bases). Trimming pared 3 bases from V and 9 bases from J, leaving 18 bases between. Germline CDR1 LNHDA, CDR2 SQIVND (reference sequence). This CDR3 is 15 amino acids long. CDR3: CASSITSGGGGPQHF. CDR3 in DNA: TGTGCCAGTAGTATTACATCGGGGGGAGGCGGGCCCCAGCATTTT.

This clonotype was counted at least ten times. The chain carries TRBV15 and TRBJ1-1, with 8 bases that match TRBD1. Per germline, CDR1 LNHNV and CDR2 YYDKDF (reference sequence). V lost 5 bases, J lost 0 bases, and 11 bases stayed unmatched. This CDR3 spans 17 amino acids. The CDR3 coding sequence is TGTGCCACCAGCGTTGGACAGGGTGCACCAATGAACACTGAAGCTTTCTTT. Protein sequence: CATSVGQGAPMNTEAFF.

The CDR3 protein is CASSQGEADTEAFF. The CDR3 DNA is TGTGCCAGCAGCCAGGGGGAAGCGGACACTGAAGCTTTCTTT. The J gene is TRBJ1-1, the V gene TRBV7-3; 7 bases match TRBD1. The length of the CDR3 is 14 residues. V trimming: 5 bases; J trimming: 3 bases; junction bases outside the gene matches: 6. Looked up from germline, CDR1 is SGHTA and CDR2 is FQGTGA.

This clonotype was observed at least ten times. The chain has TRBV29-1 and TRBJ2-2, with D maybe TRBD2 (5 bases). Looked up from germline, CDR1 is SQVTM and CDR2 is ANQGSEA. Trimming shortened V by 1 base and J by 4 bases, and 10 bases separated the two germline ends. The CDR3 length is 14 residues. CDR3 DNA sequence: TGCAGCGTTGAAGGGGAGCTGGGCACCGGGGAGCTGTTTTTT. Translated, it gives CSVEGELGTGELFF.

The table lists this clonotype with a few counts. The gene calls are TRBV12-3 or TRBV12-4 and TRBJ1-4; 7 positions match TRBD1. The CDR3 spans 16 residues. With 7 bases clipped from V and 4 bases from J, the junction kept 12 bases outside the gene matches. The CDR3 nucleotides are TGTGCCAGCAATGTTTATCCGACAGGGAGTAATGAAAAACTGTTTTTT. Its translation is CASNVYPTGSNEKLFF.

This sequence joins TRBV20-1 and TRBJ2-7; D perhaps matches TRBD2 (6 bases). Trimming took off 5 bases at V and 4 bases at J, with 21 bases between the two ends. The germline gives CDR1 DFQATT, CDR2 SNEGSKA (reference sequence). There are 15 residues in the CDR3. CDR3 coding DNA: TGCAGTGCTTCCACCCCACGGGGGAAAGGGTACGAGCAGTACTTC. It yields the protein CSASTPRGKGYEQYF.

The V call is TRBV25-1, the J call TRBJ2-7; D unclear. V was clipped by 5 bases and J by 5 bases, with 19 bases between them. Germline CDR1 is MGHDK and CDR2 is SYGVNS. CDR3 size: 15 residues. As DNA, the CDR3 is TGTGCCAGCAGTCCGTCGTACCCCCACGCCAACGAGCAGTACTTC. It translates to CASSPSYPHANEQYF.

This clonotype was counted only a few times. The chain combines TRBV7-9 with TRBJ2-7; 10 bases fit TRBD1. Trimming cost V 6 bases and J 4 bases; bases outside gene matches: 12. CDR1 SEHNR and CDR2 FQNEAQ come from the germline V gene (reference sequence). The CDR3 totals 16 residues. CDR3: CASSTLPGQGPYEQYF. The DNA of the CDR3 is TGTGCCAGCAGTACTCTTCCGGGACAGGGGCCTTACGAGCAGTACTTC.

The V and J genes are TRBV3-1 and TRBJ2-2; D might be TRBD2 (6 bases). Trimming left V 0 bases short and J 6 bases short, with 17 bases between. The CDR3 extends over 17 amino acids. The germline gives CDR1 LGHDT, CDR2 YNNKEL (reference sequence). CDR3 in amino acids: CASSQDSSVQWSGELFF. In DNA form, the CDR3 reads TGTGCCAGCAGCCAAGATTCTAGCGTACAGTGGTCCGGGGAGCTGTTTTTT.

This clonotype was seen many times. The chain is built from TRBV20-1 and TRBJ2-5, with 8 bases lining up with TRBD2. CDR1 is DFQATT and CDR2 is SNEGSKA in the germline V gene (reference sequence). V trimming: 3 bases; J trimming: 3 bases; junction bases outside the gene matches: 3. This CDR3 has 13 residues. The DNA of the CDR3 is TGCAGTGCTAGTGTGGGACTAGAAGAGACCCAGTACTTC. It codes for CSASVGLEETQYF.

In its sample, this clonotype was seen many times. This rearrangement joins TRBV6-5 to TRBJ1-4; 8 nucleotides align to TRBD1. J gave up 9 bases and V 2 bases, and 8 bases lay outside the gene matches. Germline V gene sequence: CDR1 MNHEY, CDR2 SVGAGI. The CDR3 runs to 15 residues. The CDR3 loop reads CASSYIGQGGKKLFF. The CDR3 DNA is TGTGCCAGCAGTTACATAGGACAGGGCGGTAAAAAACTGTTTTTT.

This clonotype was observed many times. This chain connects TRBV10-3 to TRBJ2-1; D gene ambiguous. The V end lost 2 bases, the J end lost 10 bases, and 6 bases lay between the germline ends. The CDR3 is made up of 11 amino acids. Germline V gene sequence: CDR1 ENHRY, CDR2 SYGVKD. In nucleotides, the CDR3 is TGTGCCATCAGTGAGGGACGCGAGCAGTTCTTC. Translation: CAISEGREQFF.

This clonotype has more than one count but fewer than ten. The chain has TRBV30 and TRBJ2-6, with 8 bases fitting TRBD1. The CDR3 extends over 17 amino acids. CDR1 is GTSNPN, CDR2 SVGIG, per germline (reference sequence). V lost 4 bases, J lost 0 bases, and 8 bases stayed unmatched. CDR3 sequence reads: CAWTRGLILSGANVLTF. The CDR3 DNA reads TGTGCCTGGACCAGGGGGCTGATTCTCTCTGGGGCCAACGTCCTGACTTTC.

This clonotype was counted many times. The chain combines TRBV12-5 with TRBJ2-3; 11 bases fit TRBD2. Looked up from germline, CDR1 is LGHNT and CDR2 is FRNRAP. J lost 4 bases, V lost 3 bases, and 6 bases had no gene match. This CDR3 has 16 amino acids. This CDR3 is CASGFVSGRAADTQYF. CDR3 sequence (DNA): TGTGCTAGTGGTTTCGTTAGCGGGAGGGCGGCAGATACGCAGTATTTT.

The chain has TRBV7-9 and TRBJ2-7; D is possibly TRBD1 (6 bases). This CDR3 region has 15 residues. Trimming pared 5 bases from V and 2 bases from J, leaving 16 bases between. Germline V CDR1 and CDR2: SEHNR, FQNEAQ (reference sequence). For the CDR3, the DNA is TGTGCCAGCAGCGCACCGACAGGAGAACCCTACGAGCAGTACGTC. It encodes CASSAPTGEPYEQYV.

A few counts support this clonotype. This rearrangement joins TRBV5-6 to TRBJ2-3, with D tentatively TRBD2 (6 bases). V shed 0 bases and J shed 4 bases, with 15 bases lying between them. There are 16 residues in the CDR3. Germline V gene sequence: CDR1 SGHDT, CDR2 YYEEEE. CDR3 protein: CASSLAGSRGPDTQYF. CDR3 in DNA: TGTGCCAGCAGCTTGGCCGGGAGTAGGGGACCAGATACGCAGTATTTT.

At least ten counts were recorded for this clonotype. The genes are TRBV20-1 and TRBJ2-2, with unresolved D. The CDR3 runs to 13 residues. Trimming stripped 1 base from V and 5 bases from J, with 8 bases between. The germline CDR1 and CDR2 sequences are DFQATT and SNEGSKA (reference sequence). The CDR3 protein is CSARVTQTGELFF. The DNA for the CDR3 is TGCAGTGCTAGAGTGACACAGACCGGGGAGCTGTTTTTT.

The chain links TRBV4-2 to TRBJ1-1; D perhaps matches TRBD1 (5 bases). The CDR3 has 14 amino acids. Trimming stripped 0 bases from V and 1 base from J, with 6 bases between. Germline loops: CDR1 LGHNA, CDR2 YNFKEQ. CDR3 sequence: CASSQEGTNTEAFF. The CDR3 nucleotides are TGTGCCAGCAGCCAAGAGGGGACGAACACTGAAGCTTTCTTT.

For this clonotype: This may arise from a read error, as a much more abundant clone is one base away. The chain joins TRBV24-1 to TRBJ2-3; perhaps TRBD2 as D (5 bases). The germline V gene has CDR1 KGHDR and CDR2 SFDVKD. The CDR3 length is 11 residues. Trimming removed 9 bases at V and 4 bases at J, with 7 bases between. The CDR3 reads CATWRADTQYF. CDR3 bases: TGTGCCACCTGGCGGGCAGATACGCAGTATTTT.

In its sample, this clonotype was seen many times. In DNA, the CDR3 is TGTGCCAGCAGCCCTAGCGGGAGGACGGATGAGCAGTTCTTC. Its protein is CASSPSGRTDEQFF. This chain links TRBV3-1 with TRBJ2-1; 11 bases map to TRBD2. This CDR3 comprises 14 residues. The trim removed 4 bases at V and 8 bases at J, leaving 4 bases unmatched. CDR1 LGHDT and CDR2 YNNKEL come from the germline V gene (reference sequence).

This clonotype was counted at least ten times. V is TRBV5-6 and J is TRBJ2-7; D ambiguous. This CDR3 comprises 14 residues. V was cut by 1 base and J by 3 bases, with 11 bases left in between. Germline CDR1 reads SGHDT; CDR2 reads YYEEEE. For the CDR3, the DNA is TGTGCCAGCAGCTTGAGGCAGCGAAACTACGAGCAGTACGTC. It encodes CASSLRQRNYEQYV.

This clonotype was observed at least ten times. This chain uses TRBV24-1 with TRBJ2-5; D remains ambiguous. The CDR3 has 13 amino acids. Trimming left V 6 bases short and J 0 bases short, with 7 bases between. CDR1 is KGHDR and CDR2 is SFDVKD in the germline V gene. The CDR3 DNA reads TGTGCCACCAGTCCGAACCACCAAGAGACCCAGTACTTC. Its translation: CATSPNHQETQYF.

The gene calls are TRBV29-1 and TRBJ2-3; D uncertain. The CDR3 contains 12 residues. Looked up from germline, CDR1 is SQVTM and CDR2 is ANQGSEA. V dropped 7 bases and J dropped 0 bases, with 8 bases sitting between them. The CDR3 reads CSGRLSTDTQYF. CDR3 DNA: TGCAGCGGTCGACTTAGCACAGATACGCAGTATTTT.

This clonotype occurred a few times. This sequence joins TRBV6-5 and TRBJ2-1, with 9 bases that match TRBD2. The V segment lost 2 bases and the J segment 8 bases; nucleotides outside the gene matches: 10. This CDR3 comprises 16 residues. The V gene's germline CDR1 is MNHEY and CDR2 SVGAGI. CDR3 DNA: TGTGCCAGCAGTTACGGGGGACTAGCTCTTTTTCATGAGCAGTTCTTC. Encoded protein: CASSYGGLALFHEQFF.

The genes are TRBV24-1 and TRBJ2-5; 7 bases are a match to TRBD1. The CDR3 covers 17 residues. CDR1 KGHDR and CDR2 SFDVKD come from the germline V gene. Trimming took 1 base from V and 5 from J; bases not matched to a gene: 12. CDR3 DNA sequence: TGTGCCACCAGTGATTTAGGTACAGGGGTGTCCCAGGAGACCCAGTACTTC. This sequence encodes CATSDLGTGVSQETQYF.